The clone carrying this T cell receptor beta chain has ten or more counts. As yet, its antigen is unknown. TCRdb re-called the reads through MiXCR, storing one row per CDR3 protein. The sample yields about 260,000 distinct CDR3 sequences, approximately 15% seen once. J lost 5 bases, V lost 6 bases, and 7 bases had no gene match. The CDR3 is 14 amino acids. In germline, CDR1 is MNHEY, CDR2 SVGEGT. The sample belongs to a study of T cell repertoires in cytomegalovirus infection. Study summary: Shared public TCR beta signatures pointed to both CMV infection and a matching HLA type. Study findings and constraints: People with CMV and the relevant HLA were identified by cumulative public TCR beta family frequency. Clonotypes of TCR beta that were HLA-C-restricted and CMV-specific dominated the ex vivo response.

The sequence was collected from a human donor in good health (CMV status not recorded). Some clones in this sample may be carry-over from other donors' samples. The specimen sequenced was PBMCs. The V gene is TRBV6-2 or TRBV6-3, the J gene TRBJ1-5, with TRBD1 identical over 7 bases. This CDR3 is CASRHTGVDQPQHF. The CDR3 nucleotides read TGTGCCAGCAGGCATACAGGGGTGGATCAGCCCCAGCATTTT.